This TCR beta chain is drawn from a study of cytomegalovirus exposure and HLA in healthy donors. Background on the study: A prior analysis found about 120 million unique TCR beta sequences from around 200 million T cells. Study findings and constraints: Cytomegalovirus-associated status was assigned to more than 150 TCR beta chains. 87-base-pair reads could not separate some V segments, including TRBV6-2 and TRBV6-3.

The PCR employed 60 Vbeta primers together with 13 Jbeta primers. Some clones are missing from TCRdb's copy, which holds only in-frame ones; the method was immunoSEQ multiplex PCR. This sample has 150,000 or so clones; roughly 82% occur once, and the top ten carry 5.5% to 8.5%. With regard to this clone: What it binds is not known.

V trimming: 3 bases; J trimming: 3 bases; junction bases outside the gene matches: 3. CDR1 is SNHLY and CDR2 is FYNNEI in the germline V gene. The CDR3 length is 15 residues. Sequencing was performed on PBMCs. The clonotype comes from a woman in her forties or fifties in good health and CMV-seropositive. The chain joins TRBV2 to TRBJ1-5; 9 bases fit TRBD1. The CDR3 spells CASSEDRGSNQPQHF. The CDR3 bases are TGTGCCAGCAGTGAGGACAGGGGTTCCAATCAGCCCCAGCATTTT. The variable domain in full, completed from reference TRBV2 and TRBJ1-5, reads EPEVTQTPSHQVTQMGQEVILRCVPISNHLYFYWYRQILGQKVEFLVSFYNNEISEKSEIFDDQFSVERPDGSNFTLKIRSTKLEDSAMYFCASSEDRGSNQPQHFGDGTRLSIL.